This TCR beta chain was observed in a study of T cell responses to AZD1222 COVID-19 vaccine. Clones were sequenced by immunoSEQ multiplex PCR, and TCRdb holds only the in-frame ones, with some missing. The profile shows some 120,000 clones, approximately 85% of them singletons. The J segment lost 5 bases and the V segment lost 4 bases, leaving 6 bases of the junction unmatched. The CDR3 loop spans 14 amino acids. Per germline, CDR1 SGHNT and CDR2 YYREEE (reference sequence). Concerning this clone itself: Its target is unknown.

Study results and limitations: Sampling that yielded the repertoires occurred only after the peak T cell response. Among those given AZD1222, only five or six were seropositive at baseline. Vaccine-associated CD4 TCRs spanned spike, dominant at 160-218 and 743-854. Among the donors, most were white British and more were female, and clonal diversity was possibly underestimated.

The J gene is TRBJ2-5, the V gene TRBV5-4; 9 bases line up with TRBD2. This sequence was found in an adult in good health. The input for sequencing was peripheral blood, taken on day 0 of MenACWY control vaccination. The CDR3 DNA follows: TGTGCCAGCAGCAGAGCGGGGGGCGGGGAGACCCAGTACTTC. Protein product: CASSRAGGGETQYF.